Here is one T cell receptor beta chain with its context. The data were taken from a study of blood T cell repertoires in COVID-19. Turning to the study itself: Acute and convalescent COVID-19 specimens originated in the United States, Italy and Spain. T cells, B-cell-depleted T cells, or PBMCs supplied cDNA or gDNA.

V was cut by 4 bases and J by 1 base, with 15 bases left in between. CDR3 length equals 16 residues. Germline V gene sequence: CDR1 SGHAT, CDR2 FQNNGV. Per the original data handling: The authors estimated nucleated cell counts from reference gene primer amplification. TCRdb's copy holds only in-frame clones and misses some; the assay was immunoSEQ multiplex PCR. V, J and clone size were drawn from that table, and D and trimming were deduced from the DNA. The data contain approximately 210,000 clones, around nine tenths of them singletons. The specimen sequenced was peripheral blood. The rearrangement links TRBV11-2 to TRBJ2-3; D is perhaps TRBD1 (6 bases). The receptor was derived from a woman between 40 and 55 years old with acute or convalescent COVID-19. CDR3: CASSSQGSWGTDTQYF. The CDR3 DNA sequence: TGTGCCAGCAGCTCACAGGGAAGTTGGGGCACAGATACGCAGTATTTT.